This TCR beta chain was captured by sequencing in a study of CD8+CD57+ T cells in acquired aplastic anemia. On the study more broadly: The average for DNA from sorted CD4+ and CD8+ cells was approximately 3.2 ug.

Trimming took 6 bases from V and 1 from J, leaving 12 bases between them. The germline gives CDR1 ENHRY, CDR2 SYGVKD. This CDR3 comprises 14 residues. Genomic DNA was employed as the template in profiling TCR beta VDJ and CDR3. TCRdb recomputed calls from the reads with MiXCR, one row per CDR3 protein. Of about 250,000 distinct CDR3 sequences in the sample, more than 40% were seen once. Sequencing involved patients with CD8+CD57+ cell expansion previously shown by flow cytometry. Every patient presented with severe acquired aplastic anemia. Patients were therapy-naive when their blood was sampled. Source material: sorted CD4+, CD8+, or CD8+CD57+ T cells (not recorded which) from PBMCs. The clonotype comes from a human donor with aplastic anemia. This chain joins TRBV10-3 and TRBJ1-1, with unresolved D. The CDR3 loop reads CAISPSAGNTEAFF. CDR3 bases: TGTGCCATCAGCCCTTCGGCTGGGAACACTGAAGCTTTCTTT.